This T cell receptor beta chain comes out of a study of spatial heterogeneity in lung cancer. As for the study in general: The cohort: under 80 early-stage, untreated non-small cell lung cancer patients.

A word on this clonotype: The target antigen is unknown.

Study conclusions and caveats: Resection saw ubiquitous expanded tumor TCRs appear in blood more than follow-up did.

The CDR3 extends over 12 amino acids. Germline assignment: CDR1 GTSNPN and CDR2 SVGIG (reference sequence). V lost 7 bases to trimming and J lost 6 bases, with 13 bases between them. A distinct unique molecular identifier was carried by each TCR cDNA molecule. TCRdb itself ran the 5' RACE reads through MiXCR, one entry per CDR3 protein. The sample lists 110,000 or so distinct CDR3 sequences; 10% to 11% were seen once. Indicated time point: blood at routine non-recurrence follow-up after resection. Whole RNA came from tumor, nontumor lung or frozen PBMC and was sequenced without being sorted. The chain uses TRBV30 and TRBJ1-5; the D is unclear. The sequence was collected from a female donor with early-stage non-small cell lung cancer. The source was PBMCs, collected at follow-up. The DNA for the CDR3 is TGTGCCTCCTCCGGCGGTGCTCAGCCCCAGCATTTT. Translating gives CASSGGAQPQHF.